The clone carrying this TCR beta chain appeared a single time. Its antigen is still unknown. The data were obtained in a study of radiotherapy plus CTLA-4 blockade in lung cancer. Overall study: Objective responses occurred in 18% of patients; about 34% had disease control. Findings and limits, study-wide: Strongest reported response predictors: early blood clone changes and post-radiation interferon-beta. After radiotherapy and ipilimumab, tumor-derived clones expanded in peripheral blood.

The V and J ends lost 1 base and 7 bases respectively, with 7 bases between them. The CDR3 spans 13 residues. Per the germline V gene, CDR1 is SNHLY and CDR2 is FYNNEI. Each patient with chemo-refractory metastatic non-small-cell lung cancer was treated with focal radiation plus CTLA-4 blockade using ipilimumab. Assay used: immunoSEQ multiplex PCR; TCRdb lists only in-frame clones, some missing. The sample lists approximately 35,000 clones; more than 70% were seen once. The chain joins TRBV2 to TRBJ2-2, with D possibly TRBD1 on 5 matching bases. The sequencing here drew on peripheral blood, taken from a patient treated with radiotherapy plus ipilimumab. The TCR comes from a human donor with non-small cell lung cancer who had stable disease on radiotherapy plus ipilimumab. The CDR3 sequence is CASSEEGVGELFF. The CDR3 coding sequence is TGTGCCAGCAGTGAAGAAGGGGTCGGGGAGCTGTTTTTT.